The sequence of this TCR beta chain was determined in a study of cytomegalovirus exposure and HLA in healthy donors. Study context: Per a later analysis, the roughly 640 first-cohort and some 130 validation repertoires shared one platform. General study findings and limits: The classifier, whose performance was assessed in both the original and validation cohorts, reportedly diagnosed cytomegalovirus status with high specificity and sensitivity. The TCR clusters that emerged in the first cohort tended, a later analysis found, to co-occur in the 110 or so validation repertoires.

This clone was detected once. The antigen remains unidentified. This table comes from immunoSEQ multiplex PCR, and its TCRdb copy is limited to in-frame clones, with some not included. The data hold around 75,000 clones, with 85% observed a single time. This clonotype originated in a man aged 25-45 years in good health and CMV-seronegative. Sequencing was done on a sample of PBMCs.

CDR3 loop: CASSSLSGTGELFF. The DNA for the CDR3 is TGTGCCAGCAGCTCCTTAAGCGGCACCGGGGAGCTGTTTTTT. This sequence joins TRBV7-2 and TRBJ2-2; D may be TRBD2 (5 bases). Trimming left V 4 bases short and J 4 bases short, with 10 bases between. This CDR3 contains 14 residues. Germline-derived CDR1 and CDR2 are SGHTA and FQGNSA.